A selection of T cell receptor beta chains follows, all from one sample in a study of T cell responses to AZD1222 COVID-19 vaccine. Data came from immunoSEQ multiplex PCR; TCRdb stores just in-frame clones and leaves some out. The table has some 110,000 clones, about 91% seen once; the top ten hold more than 40%. The starting material was peripheral blood, obtained 28 days after the second AZD1222 dose. All receptors come from an adult who received the AZD1222 COVID-19 vaccine. Each CDR3 is given with its conserved first and last residue. A D gene is named only where the DNA matches it firmly. Size values are once, few and many counts, or a class for expanded clones, and some rows have none.

clone_size	v_call	j_call	d_call	cdr3_aa
NA	TRBV7-3	TRBJ2-6	NA	CASSPLLGVSGANVLTF
NA	TRBV11-2	TRBJ1-2	NA	CASSFEAGRRGYTF
once	TRBV5-1	TRBJ1-4	NA	CASSLGGQGSEKLFF
NA	TRBV7-6	TRBJ2-2	NA	CASSLVRVPGELFF
NA	TRBV5-8	TRBJ2-7	NA	CASSLRRGRSIYEQYF
NA	TRBV15	TRBJ2-7	TRBD2	CATSYRRTSRNYEQYF
NA	TRBV5-1	TRBJ2-5	TRBD2	CASSPGSVAGEETQYF
NA	TRBV5-1	TRBJ1-1	NA	CASSRDGNTEAFF
few	TRBV28	TRBJ1-5	TRBD1	CASRFSRQGGQPQHF
NA	TRBV6-5	TRBJ2-7	NA	CASSYRRGRGHEQYF
NA	TRBV30	TRBJ1-2	NA	CAWSVRVDLNGYTF
NA	TRBV4-1	TRBJ2-4	NA	CASSPSGTLAKNIQYF
NA	TRBV18	TRBJ2-3	NA	CASSWGRAGDTQYF
NA	TRBV6-2/TRBV6-3	TRBJ1-1	NA	CASSYFFGTEAFF
NA	TRBV19	TRBJ2-1	TRBD2	CASMGIRTSGGPNEQFF
NA	TRBV19	TRBJ2-2	TRBD2	CASRPLSGGRDGELFF
once	TRBV3-1/TRBV3-2	TRBJ2-5	NA	CASSQGAWETQYF
NA	TRBV5-1	TRBJ2-3	NA	CASSFRGGDTQYF
NA	TRBV5-1	TRBJ2-2	TRBD2	CASRAGDTGELFF
few	TRBV9	TRBJ2-7	TRBD2	CASSVGTSGSMGEQYF
once	TRBV27	TRBJ1-4	TRBD1	CASWTGAVGKLFF
NA	TRBV19	TRBJ2-1	TRBD2	CASSIAREINEQFF
NA	TRBV5-4	TRBJ2-2	TRBD2	CASSSLAGGSKIGELFF
NA	TRBV4-1	TRBJ2-7	TRBD2	CASSQDPLAGEQYF
NA	TRBV18	TRBJ2-1	TRBD2	CASLLVAGVGYNEQFF
once	TRBV30	TRBJ1-1	TRBD1	CAWRDTGVTEAFF
NA	TRBV27	TRBJ1-5	NA	CASSTTEGDSNQPQHF
NA	TRBV28	TRBJ2-7	NA	CASSPPGPAYEQYF
NA	TRBV7-9	TRBJ1-1	NA	CASSEDWNTEAFF
NA	TRBV2	TRBJ2-2	TRBD1	CASRAGTGVTGELFF
NA	TRBV6-4	TRBJ2-7	NA	CASSESSASSYEQYF
NA	TRBV28	TRBJ2-7	TRBD2	CASSPNLSGSRTYEQYF